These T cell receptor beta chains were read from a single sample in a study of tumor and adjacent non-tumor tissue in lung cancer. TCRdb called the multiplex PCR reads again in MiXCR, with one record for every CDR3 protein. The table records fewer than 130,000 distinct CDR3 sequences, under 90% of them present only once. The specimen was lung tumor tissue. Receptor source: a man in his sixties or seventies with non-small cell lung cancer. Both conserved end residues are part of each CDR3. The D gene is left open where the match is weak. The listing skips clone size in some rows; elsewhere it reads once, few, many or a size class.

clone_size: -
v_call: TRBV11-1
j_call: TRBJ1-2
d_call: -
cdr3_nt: TGTGCCAGCAGCTTACATAGATATGACTACACCTTC
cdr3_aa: CASSLHRYDYTF

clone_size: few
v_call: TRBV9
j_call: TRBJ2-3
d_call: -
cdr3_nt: TGTGCCAGCAGCGGCCGGTCGGTCGGGGCGGTAGATACGCAGTATTTT
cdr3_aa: CASSGRSVGAVDTQYF

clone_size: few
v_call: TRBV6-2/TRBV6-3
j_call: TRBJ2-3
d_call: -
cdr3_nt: TGTGCCGGCAGTTACCGTCCAGGGGGGGGTTTCAATCAGCCCCAGTATTTT
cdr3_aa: CAGSYRPGGGFNQPQYF

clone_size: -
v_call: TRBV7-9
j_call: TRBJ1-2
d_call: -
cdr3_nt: TGTGCCAGCAGCTTAGCGGATATGGTGCTTTGCGGCTACACCTTC
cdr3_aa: CASSLADMVLCGYTF

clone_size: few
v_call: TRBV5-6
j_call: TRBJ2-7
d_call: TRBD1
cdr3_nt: TGTGCCAGCAGCTACAACTCCGGGACAGGGACCTACGAGCAGTACTTC
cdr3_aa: CASSYNSGTGTYEQYF

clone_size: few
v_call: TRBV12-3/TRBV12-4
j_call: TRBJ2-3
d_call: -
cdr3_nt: TGTGCCAGCAAGGAGGGACGCACAGATACGCAGTATTTT
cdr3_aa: CASKEGRTDTQYF

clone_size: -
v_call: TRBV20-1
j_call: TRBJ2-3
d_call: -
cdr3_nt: TGCAGTGCTAGAACTAGCAGGGGCTCTAGCACAGATACGCAGTATTTT
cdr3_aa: CSARTSRGSSTDTQYF

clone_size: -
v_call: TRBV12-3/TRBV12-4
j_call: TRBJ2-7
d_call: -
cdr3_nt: TGTGACAGCAGGCTGAGTAGCGGAGACCTCGGGGGCGAGCAGTACTTC
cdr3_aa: CDSRLSSGDLGGEQYF

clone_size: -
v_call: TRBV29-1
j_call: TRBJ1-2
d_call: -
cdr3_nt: TGCAGCCTTGTCTCCTATCAATCCTCGGGAGAAGATGGCAGCACCTTC
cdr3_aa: CSLVSYQSSGEDGSTF

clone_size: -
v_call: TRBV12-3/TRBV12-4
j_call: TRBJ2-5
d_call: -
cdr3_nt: TGTGCCAGTGGTTTAAGCCCCGAGACCCAGTACTTC
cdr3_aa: CASGLSPETQYF

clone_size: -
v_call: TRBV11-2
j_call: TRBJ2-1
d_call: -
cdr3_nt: TGTGCCAGCAGCATGGGGGGTAGGGACGGGTACAATGAGCAGTTCTTC
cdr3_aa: CASSMGGRDGYNEQFF

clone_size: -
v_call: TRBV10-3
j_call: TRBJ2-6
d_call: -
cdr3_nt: TGTTCCATCAGAACAGCCTCTGGGGTCAACGTCCTGACTTTC
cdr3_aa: CSIRTASGVNVLTF

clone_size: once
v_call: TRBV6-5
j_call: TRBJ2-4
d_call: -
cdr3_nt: TGTGGCAGTAGTTACGGAGCAGGCAAAGACATTCAGTACTTC
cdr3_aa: CGSSYGAGKDIQYF

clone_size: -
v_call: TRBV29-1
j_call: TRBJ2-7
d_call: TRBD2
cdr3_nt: TGTAGCGTTGACGGACTAGCGGGGACCCACGAGCAGTACTTC
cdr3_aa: CSVDGLAGTHEQYF

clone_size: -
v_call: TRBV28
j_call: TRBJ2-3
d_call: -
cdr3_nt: TGTGCCAGCAATTTTGCGGGGTCACAAGATACGCAGTGTTTT
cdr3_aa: CASNFAGSQDTQCF

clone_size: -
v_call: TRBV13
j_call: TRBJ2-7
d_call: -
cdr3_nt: TGTGCCAGCATCCCAACCACGGGGGAGGAGCAGTACTTC
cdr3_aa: CASIPTTGEEQYF

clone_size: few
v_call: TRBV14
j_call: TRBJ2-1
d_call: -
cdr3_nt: TGTGTCAACACCATCCAGGGCCCTTACAATGAGCAGTTCTTC
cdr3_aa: CVNTIQGPYNEQFF

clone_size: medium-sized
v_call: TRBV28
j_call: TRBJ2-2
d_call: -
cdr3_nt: TGTGCCAGCAGTTTATTCCCTAGCACCGGGGAGCTGTTTTTT
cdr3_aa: CASSLFPSTGELFF